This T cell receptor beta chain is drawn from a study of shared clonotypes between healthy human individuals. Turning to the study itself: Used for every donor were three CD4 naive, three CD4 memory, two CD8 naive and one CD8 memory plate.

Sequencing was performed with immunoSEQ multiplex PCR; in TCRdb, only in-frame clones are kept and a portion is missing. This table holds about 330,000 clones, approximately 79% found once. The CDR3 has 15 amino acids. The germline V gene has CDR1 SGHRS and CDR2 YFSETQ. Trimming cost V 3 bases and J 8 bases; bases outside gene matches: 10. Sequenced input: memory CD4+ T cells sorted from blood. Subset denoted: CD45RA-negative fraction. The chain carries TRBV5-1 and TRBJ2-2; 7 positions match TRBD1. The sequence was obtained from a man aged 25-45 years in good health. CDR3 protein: CASSSGQVGIGELFF. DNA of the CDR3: TGCGCCAGCAGCTCCGGACAGGTCGGGATAGGGGAGCTGTTTTTT.